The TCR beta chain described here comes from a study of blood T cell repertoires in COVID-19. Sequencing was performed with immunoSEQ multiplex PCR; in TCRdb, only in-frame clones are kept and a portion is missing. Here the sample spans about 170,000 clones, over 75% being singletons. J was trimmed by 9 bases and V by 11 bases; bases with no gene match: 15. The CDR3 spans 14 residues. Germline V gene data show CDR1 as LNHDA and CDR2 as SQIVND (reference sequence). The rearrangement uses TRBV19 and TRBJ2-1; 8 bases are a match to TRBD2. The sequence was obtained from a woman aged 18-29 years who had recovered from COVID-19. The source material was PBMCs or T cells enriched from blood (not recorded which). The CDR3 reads CAAAEGGGNAEQFF. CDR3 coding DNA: TGTGCCGCTGCGGAAGGCGGGGGGAACGCTGAGCAGTTCTTC.